One and the same sample provided the 20 T cell receptor beta chains below, sequenced in a study of CD4+ T cells in melanoma. Using immunoSEQ multiplex PCR, the repertoire was profiled, and TCRdb retains in-frame clones only, with some absent. The sample contains 10,000 or so clones, around 79% of which appear only once. The sample was cells from a culture (not recorded whether cultured in vitro). These receptors originate from a human donor with melanoma.

This chain connects TRBV30 to TRBJ2-2; D gene uncertain. V was shortened by 2 bases and J by 7 bases, with 14 bases between the two germline ends. Germline V gene data show CDR1 as GTSNPN and CDR2 as SVGIG (reference sequence). This CDR3 contains 14 residues. The CDR3, as DNA: TGTGCCTGGAGTTTGGGAATCCTGGACGGGGAGCTGTTTTTT. This gives the protein CAWSLGILDGELFF. Full variable domain (remainder filled in from reference TRBV30 and TRBJ2-2): SQTIHQWPATLVQPVGSPLSLECTVEGTSNPNLYWYRQAAGRGLQLLFYSVGIGQISSEVPQNLSASRPQDRQFILSSKKLLLSDSGFYLCAWSLGILDGELFFGEGSRLTVL.

The chain is built from TRBV4-1 and TRBJ1-5, with 8 bases identical to TRBD1. Germline V gene data show CDR1 as MGHRA and CDR2 as YSYEKL. This CDR3 is built from 16 residues. Trimming took 1 base from V and 4 from J; bases not matched to a gene: 6. This CDR3 is CASSQVRTGLNQPQHF. CDR3 nucleotide sequence: TGCGCCAGCAGCCAAGTCCGGACAGGGTTAAATCAGCCCCAGCATTTT.

V gene TRBV5-6 combines with J gene TRBJ1-3; D unclear. V was shortened by 1 base and J by 4 bases, with 15 bases between the two germline ends. This CDR3 region has 16 residues. The V gene's germline CDR1 is SGHDT and CDR2 YYEEEE. The CDR3 loop reads CASSLSGWGSGNTIYF. CDR3 DNA: TGTGCCAGCAGCTTGTCAGGCTGGGGATCAGGAAACACCATATATTTT.

DNA of the CDR3: TGTGCCAGCAGCTTAACGGGACAGGGTGGGGAGACCCAGTACTTC. It codes for CASSLTGQGGETQYF. This chain connects TRBV7-3 to TRBJ2-5; 9 nucleotides align to TRBD1. CDR3 length: 15 residues. CDR1 is SGHTA, CDR2 FQGTGA, per germline. V dropped 0 bases and J dropped 5; count of bases not matched to a gene: 4. The entire variable domain, with the rest obtained from reference TRBV7-3 and TRBJ2-5, is as follows: GAGVSQTPSNKVTEKGKYVELRCDPISGHTALYWYRQSLGQGPEFLIYFQGTGAADDSGLPNDRFFAVRPEGSVSTLKIQRTERGDSAVYLCASSLTGQGGETQYFGPGTRLLVL.

The chain uses TRBV18 and TRBJ2-5; 7 positions match TRBD2. The V segment lost 3 bases and the J segment 4 bases; nucleotides outside the gene matches: 8. CDR3 length equals 15 residues. The germline V gene encodes CDR1 KGHSH and CDR2 LQKENI. CDR3 in amino acids: CASSPMAGEGETQYF. The CDR3 coding sequence is TGTGCCAGCTCACCGATGGCGGGAGAAGGAGAGACCCAGTACTTC.

The genes are TRBV19 and TRBJ2-5; 9 positions agree with TRBD1. This CDR3 comprises 15 residues. V shed 7 bases, J shed 5 bases, and the junction held 11 bases outside the gene matches. Germline V gives CDR1 LNHDA, CDR2 SQIVND (reference sequence). CDR3 coding DNA: TGTGCCAGTAACAACCCACAGGGGGCAGGGGAGACCCAGTACTTC. As protein: CASNNPQGAGETQYF.

DNA of the CDR3: TGTGCCAGCAGACCCTGGGGACAGGCAGTTGAAAAACTGTTTTTT. It translates to CASRPWGQAVEKLFF. The J gene is TRBJ1-4, the V gene TRBV2, with 8 bases fitting TRBD1. Per the germline V gene, CDR1 is SNHLY and CDR2 is FYNNEI. With V trimmed by 6 bases and J by 7 bases, 10 bases remained unmatched. The CDR3 sequence is 15 residues long.

The gene calls are TRBV7-9 and TRBJ1-1, with unresolved D. Trimming pared 2 bases from V and 2 bases from J, leaving 9 bases between. Germline assignment: CDR1 SEHNR and CDR2 FQNEAQ (reference sequence). The length of the CDR3 is 14 residues. CDR3 residues: CASSLQAPNTEAFF. The CDR3 nucleotides are TGTGCCAGCAGCTTACAGGCCCCTAACACTGAAGCTTTCTTT.

The V gene is TRBV6-5, the J gene TRBJ1-1; TRBD1 is a possible D gene (5 bases). V lost 2 bases and J lost 11, with 15 bases in between. This CDR3 has 13 residues. Germline CDR1 reads MNHEY; CDR2 reads SVGAGI. CDR3 in DNA: TGTGCCAGCAGTTACGATGGGGCAGGGAAGGCTTTCTTT. This codes for CASSYDGAGKAFF.

The gene calls are TRBV4-1 and TRBJ2-1, with 9 nucleotides matching TRBD2. The CDR3 runs to 15 residues. The germline V gene has CDR1 MGHRA and CDR2 YSYEKL. V was pared by 6 bases and J by 8 bases, with 11 bases of the junction left unmatched. The CDR3 DNA is TGCGCCAGCAGACTTCACGGGACTAGCCTCGATGAGCAGTTCTTC. Its translation: CASRLHGTSLDEQFF.

The chain carries TRBV7-8 and TRBJ1-6; 7 bases agree with TRBD1. In germline, CDR1 is SGHVS, CDR2 FQNEAQ. This CDR3 spans 17 amino acids. The V gene end was trimmed by 1 base and the J gene end by 6 bases; junction bases not matched to a gene: 9. CDR3 sequence (DNA): TGTGCCAGCAGCTTAGGCCAAACAGGGGTAGCTAATTCACCCCTCCACTTT. Protein product: CASSLGQTGVANSPLHF.

The chain carries TRBV7-3 and TRBJ2-1; TRBD2 agrees at 8 bases. The V segment lost 6 bases and the J segment 4 bases; nucleotides outside the gene matches: 5. Germline V gene sequence: CDR1 SGHTA, CDR2 FQGTGA. The CDR3 spans 14 residues. DNA for the CDR3: TGTGCCAGCAGTACGGGGGGGCCATACAATGAGCAGTTCTTC. It translates to CASSTGGPYNEQFF. Variable domain in full (rest from reference TRBV7-3 and TRBJ2-1): GAGVSQTPSNKVTEKGKYVELRCDPISGHTALYWYRQSLGQGPEFLIYFQGTGAADDSGLPNDRFFAVRPEGSVSTLKIQRTERGDSAVYLCASSTGGPYNEQFFGPGTRLTVL.

The chain combines TRBV9 with TRBJ2-6; D is possibly TRBD1 or TRBD2 (5 bases each). Germline CDR1 reads SGDLS; CDR2 reads YYNGEE. Trimming took off 4 bases at V and 2 bases at J, with 13 bases between the two ends. This CDR3 region has 16 residues. CDR3 sequence reads: CASSLGDLAGANVLTF. As DNA, the CDR3 is TGTGCCAGCAGCTTGGGGGATTTGGCTGGGGCCAACGTCCTGACTTTC.

The genes are TRBV5-5 and TRBJ1-2, with 8 bases that match TRBD1. Germline V gene lookup returns CDR1 SGHKS and CDR2 YYEKEE (reference sequence). Trimming at V came to 0 bases and at J to 3 bases, leaving 4 bases not matched to a gene. The CDR3 extends over 15 amino acids. CDR3 sequence reads: CASSLEAGGYYGYTF. The CDR3 bases are TGTGCCAGCAGCTTGGAGGCAGGGGGCTACTATGGCTACACCTTC. The full variable domain, its missing parts supplied by reference TRBV5-5 and TRBJ1-2, is DAGVTQSPTHLIKTRGQQVTLRCSPISGHKSVSWYQQVLGQGPQFIFQYYEKEERGRGNFPDRFSARQFPNYSSELNVNALLLGDSALYLCASSLEAGGYYGYTFGSGTRLTVV.

This chain uses TRBV5-5 with TRBJ1-4; no clear D. The V end lost 1 base, the J end lost 2 bases, and 9 bases lay between the germline ends. The CDR3 sequence is 15 residues long. Germline values: CDR1 SGHKS, CDR2 YYEKEE (reference sequence). The CDR3 DNA reads TGTGCCAGCAGCTTGAAGACACTGACTAATGAAAAACTGTTTTTT. Its translation: CASSLKTLTNEKLFF. Complete variable domain (other parts from reference TRBV5-5 and TRBJ1-4): DAGVTQSPTHLIKTRGQQVTLRCSPISGHKSVSWYQQVLGQGPQFIFQYYEKEERGRGNFPDRFSARQFPNYSSELNVNALLLGDSALYLCASSLKTLTNEKLFFGSGTQLSVL.

The genes are TRBV5-1 and TRBJ2-5; D gene unclear. The CDR3 loop spans 12 amino acids. Looked up from germline, CDR1 is SGHRS and CDR2 is YFSETQ. V lost 3 bases, J lost 5 bases, and 8 bases lay in between. The CDR3 spells CASSSSEETQYF. The CDR3 bases are TGCGCCAGCAGCTCCTCGGAGGAGACCCAGTACTTC. The variable domain in full, completed from reference TRBV5-1 and TRBJ2-5, reads KAGVTQTPRYLIKTRGQQVTLSCSPISGHRSVSWYQQTPGQGLQFLFEYFSETQRNKGNFPGRFSGRQFSNSRSEMNVSTLELGDSALYLCASSSSEETQYFGPGTRLLVL.

The chain employs TRBV7-9 and TRBJ1-2, with D uncertain. The CDR3 length is 12 residues. Trimming removed 10 bases at V and 0 bases at J, with 9 bases between. Germline CDR1 reads SEHNR; CDR2 reads FQNEAQ (reference sequence). The CDR3 protein is CATPGTNYGYTF. The CDR3 DNA is TGTGCCACTCCGGGCACTAACTATGGCTACACCTTC.

The chain uses TRBV7-2 and TRBJ2-7; D gene uncertain. V was clipped by 2 bases and J by 4 bases, with 12 bases between them. From germline, CDR1 is SGHTA and CDR2 FQGNSA. The CDR3 has 14 amino acids. The CDR3 DNA is TGTGCCAGCAGCTTAATGGGGTTAGGGTACGAGCAGTACTTC. Its translation is CASSLMGLGYEQYF. The variable domain in full, completed from reference TRBV7-2 and TRBJ2-7, reads GAGVSQSPSNKVTEKGKDVELRCDPISGHTALYWYRQSLGQGLEFLIYFQGNSAPDKSGLPSDRFSAERTGGSVSTLTIQRTQQEDSAVYLCASSLMGLGYEQYFGPGTRLTVT.

V is TRBV30 and J is TRBJ1-1; D unclear. The CDR3 has 13 residues. CDR1 is GTSNPN and CDR2 is SVGIG in the germline V gene (reference sequence). Trimming left V 4 bases short and J 5 bases short, with 14 bases between. CDR3 region: CAWTPWTPTEAFF. The CDR3, as DNA: TGTGCCTGGACCCCCTGGACTCCGACTGAAGCTTTCTTT.

The rearrangement uses TRBV5-8 and TRBJ2-7; 11 bases are shared with TRBD2. The V gene's germline CDR1 is SGHTS and CDR2 YDEGEE. The CDR3 is 16 residues long. J gave up 8 bases and V 3 bases, and 13 bases lay outside the gene matches. The CDR3 is CASSSVSGGDERQQYF. In DNA form, the CDR3 reads TGTGCCAGCAGCTCGGTTAGCGGGGGGGATGAGCGTCAGCAGTACTTC.